This T cell receptor beta chain emerged from a study of radiation and T cells in renal cell carcinoma. Findings and caveats of the study: Top tumor clonotypes rose in blood 2 weeks post-radiation, then contracted.

In regard to this clone: What it binds is not known.

Time point here: blood 2 weeks post-SBRT. The treatment was: 15 Gy SBRT to primary tumor, nephrectomy 4 weeks later. The patient's renal cell carcinoma had clear cell pathology. Germline V gene lookup returns CDR1 LNHDA and CDR2 SQIVND (reference sequence). The CDR3 runs to 12 residues. Trimming took 10 bases from V and 1 from J, leaving 7 bases between them. Data came from immunoSEQ multiplex PCR; TCRdb stores just in-frame clones and leaves some out. The sample contains 120,000 or so clones, 65% to 85% of which appear only once. This specimen consisted of blood, obtained from a patient whose treatment included radiotherapy and nephrectomy. The sequence was obtained from a man aged 50-60 years with renal cell carcinoma. The chain links TRBV19 to TRBJ2-2; D not certain. The CDR3 protein is CATTQNTGELFF. The CDR3 DNA follows: TGTGCCACGACGCAGAACACCGGGGAGCTGTTTTTT.